One sample yielded the 29 T cell receptor beta chains listed below, sequenced in a study of cytomegalovirus exposure and HLA in healthy donors. Primers included in the PCR were 60 Vbeta and 13 Jbeta primers. Generated by immunoSEQ multiplex PCR, the TCRdb table keeps only in-frame clones and is missing some. Here the sample spans 77,000 or so clones, 78% being singletons. The sequencing sample was made of PBMCs. The receptors derive from a man in his forties in good health and CMV-seronegative.

V and J are TRBV19 and TRBJ1-1; D might be TRBD1 (6 bases). Germline V gene lookup returns CDR1 LNHDA and CDR2 SQIVND (reference sequence). There are 14 residues in the CDR3. Trimming cost V 3 bases and J 0 bases, with 8 bases left between them. This chain's CDR3 is CASSIGTLNTEAFF. CDR3 coding DNA: TGTGCCAGTAGTATCGGGACACTGAACACTGAAGCTTTCTTT.

CDR3 DNA: TGTGCCAGCAAAGTGGGACTAGCGGGAGATGAGCAGTTCTTC. The encoded protein is CASKVGLAGDEQFF. The V gene is TRBV6-1, the J gene TRBJ2-1; 14 positions match TRBD2. This CDR3 has 14 residues. V shed 7 bases and J 8 bases; nucleotides not matched to a gene: 4. Germline CDR1 reads MNHNS; CDR2 reads SASEGT.

The chain joins TRBV18 to TRBJ2-3, with 7 bases aligning to TRBD1. The germline V gene encodes CDR1 KGHSH and CDR2 LQKENI. After removal of 2 bases from V and 0 bases from J, the junction contained 5 bases not matched to a gene. The CDR3 covers 16 residues. DNA of the CDR3: TGTGCCAGCTCACCAACCGGGACAGCTAGCACAGATACGCAGTATTTT. Translation gives CASSPTGTASTDTQYF. The variable domain in full, completed from reference TRBV18 and TRBJ2-3, reads NAGVMQNPRHLVRRRGQEARLRCSPMKGHSHVYWYRQLPEEGLKFMVYLQKENIIDESGMPKERFSAEFPKEGPSILRIQQVVRGDSAAYFCASSPTGTASTDTQYFGPGTRLTVL.

The J gene is TRBJ2-7, the V gene TRBV28; 7 bases are a match to TRBD1. This CDR3 region has 15 residues. J gave up 3 bases and V 6 bases, and 11 bases lay outside the gene matches. Germline V CDR1 and CDR2: MDHEN, SYDVKM. CDR3 nucleotide sequence: TGTGCCAGCAGCACCCGGAATAGGGACAGCTACGAGCAGTACTTC. This codes for CASSTRNRDSYEQYF.

V is TRBV13 and J is TRBJ2-7, with 16 bases lining up with TRBD2. CDR1 is PRHDT, CDR2 FYEKMQ, per germline (reference sequence). The trim removed 4 bases at V and 4 bases at J, leaving 4 bases unmatched. The CDR3 runs 16 residues. DNA for the CDR3: TGTGCCAGCAGCTCCGGGACTAGCGGGAGGGTATACGAGCAGTACTTC. Translation: CASSSGTSGRVYEQYF.

V and J are TRBV7-9 and TRBJ2-1; 10 positions agree with TRBD2. Trimming cost V 5 bases and J 5 bases; bases outside gene matches: 6. The CDR3 length is 15 residues. Germline CDR1 and CDR2: SEHNR and FQNEAQ (reference sequence). CDR3 nucleotide sequence: TGTGCCAGCAGCCAGACTAGCGGGTTACACAATGAGCAGTTCTTC. Protein: CASSQTSGLHNEQFF.

The chain couples TRBV2 to TRBJ2-2, with 7 bases that match TRBD1. Unmatched junction bases numbered 2, after V lost 0 bases and J lost 1 base. Looked up from germline, CDR1 is SNHLY and CDR2 is FYNNEI. The CDR3 is made up of 16 amino acids. The DNA of the CDR3 is TGTGCCAGCAGTGAAGCGGCAGGGGGGAACACCGGGGAGCTGTTTTTT. Translated, it gives CASSEAAGGNTGELFF.

A few counts support this clone. The V call is TRBV25-1, the J call TRBJ1-2; D uncertain. This CDR3 has 12 amino acids. Germline V gene data show CDR1 as MGHDK and CDR2 as SYGVNS. V dropped 8 bases and J dropped 5 bases, with 12 bases sitting between them. CDR3 in DNA: TGTGCCAGCCAGGAAGACCGTTATGGCTACACCTTC. Translating it yields CASQEDRYGYTF.

V usage is TRBV5-1 and J usage is TRBJ2-3, with D unclear. CDR3 size: 16 residues. V was trimmed by 0 bases and J by 4 bases, leaving 15 bases between them. Germline V gene lookup returns CDR1 SGHRS and CDR2 YFSETQ. CDR3 in amino acids: CASSLGASLNSDTQYF. CDR3 nucleotide sequence: TGCGCCAGCAGCTTGGGAGCGTCGCTAAATTCAGATACGCAGTATTTT.

Only one count was recorded for this clone. The chain links TRBV5-1 to TRBJ2-5; maybe TRBD1 (5 bases). Trimming left V 2 bases short and J 5 bases short, with 13 bases between. This CDR3 region has 14 residues. Germline values: CDR1 SGHRS, CDR2 YFSETQ. The CDR3 DNA sequence: TGCGCCAGCAGCTTAGGACATTTTGGGGAGACCCAGTACTTC. Its protein is CASSLGHFGETQYF.

V and J are TRBV2 and TRBJ1-2; D may be TRBD1 (5 bases). Germline CDR1 SNHLY, CDR2 FYNNEI. V was clipped by 8 bases and J by 8 bases, with 15 bases between them. This CDR3 is built from 12 residues. CDR3 loop: CASLQSEGGYTF. The DNA of the CDR3 is TGTGCCAGCCTGCAGTCGGAGGGGGGCTACACCTTC.

DNA for the CDR3: TGTGCCAGCAGTTTATTTGCGGACAGGGGGAATAGTCAGCCCCAGCATTTT. It encodes CASSLFADRGNSQPQHF. The V gene is TRBV27, the J gene TRBJ1-5; TRBD1 matches 10 bases. V was pared by 1 base and J by 6 bases, with 9 bases of the junction left unmatched. This CDR3 region has 17 residues. Germline loops: CDR1 MNHEY, CDR2 SMNVEV (reference sequence).

J is TRBJ2-1 and V is TRBV5-1; a weak D match, TRBD1 (5 bases). CDR1 is SGHRS and CDR2 is YFSETQ in the germline V gene. CDR3 length equals 15 residues. The V and J ends lost 0 bases and 5 bases respectively, with 12 bases between them. CDR3 sequence (DNA): TGCGCCAGCAGCTTGGAGGGGCTGGGAAACAATGAGCAGTTCTTC. Translation: CASSLEGLGNNEQFF. The entire variable domain, with the rest obtained from reference TRBV5-1 and TRBJ2-1, is as follows: KAGVTQTPRYLIKTRGQQVTLSCSPISGHRSVSWYQQTPGQGLQFLFEYFSETQRNKGNFPGRFSGRQFSNSRSEMNVSTLELGDSALYLCASSLEGLGNNEQFFGPGTRLTVL.

The genes are TRBV10-3 and TRBJ2-1, with D perhaps TRBD2 (6 bases). The CDR3 loop spans 17 amino acids. In germline, CDR1 is ENHRY, CDR2 SYGVKD. Trimming pared 3 bases from V and 0 bases from J, leaving 15 bases between. The CDR3 DNA reads as TGTGCCATCAGTGAACAGGAGGGGTTTAGCTCCTACAATGAGCAGTTCTTC. Protein product: CAISEQEGFSSYNEQFF.

This clone showed up just once. The J gene is TRBJ2-7, the V gene TRBV4-2; tentatively, D is TRBD1 (6 bases). The CDR3 runs to 15 residues. V was cut by 2 bases and J by 3 bases, with 14 bases left in between. Germline-derived CDR1 and CDR2 are LGHNA and YNFKEQ. In DNA form, the CDR3 reads TGTGCCAGCAGCCAACACCGGGACACCGACTACGAGCAGTACTTC. It encodes CASSQHRDTDYEQYF.

This clone was recorded once. The rearrangement links TRBV5-8 to TRBJ1-1; 8 positions agree with TRBD1. V was pared by 3 bases and J by 1 base, with 5 bases of the junction left unmatched. The CDR3 spans 15 residues. Germline lookup yields CDR1 SGHTS and CDR2 YDEGEE. The CDR3 sequence is CASSYPGQGNTEAFF. The DNA of the CDR3 is TGTGCCAGCAGCTACCCAGGACAGGGGAACACTGAAGCTTTCTTT.

The V call is TRBV4-2, the J call TRBJ1-6; 9 positions agree with TRBD1. The CDR3 contains 15 residues. The J segment lost 9 bases and the V segment lost 0 bases, leaving 3 bases of the junction unmatched. Germline V CDR1 and CDR2: LGHNA, YNFKEQ. The CDR3 protein is CASSQEDRGGSPLHF. CDR3 bases: TGTGCCAGCAGCCAAGAGGACAGGGGAGGTTCACCCCTCCACTTT.

A few counts support this clone. V usage is TRBV6-1 and J usage is TRBJ1-1; 8 bases match TRBD1. The CDR3 totals 15 residues. The junction had 11 bases not matched to a gene; V was cut back by 6 bases and J by 5 bases. Germline assignment: CDR1 MNHNS and CDR2 SASEGT. The CDR3 DNA reads as TGTGCCAGCAGGATTGGACAGGGTGGTAGGACTGAAGCTTTCTTT. This translates into CASRIGQGGRTEAFF.

This chain joins TRBV5-5 and TRBJ1-5, with D possibly matching TRBD1 (5 bases). CDR1 is SGHKS, CDR2 YYEKEE, per germline (reference sequence). Trimming pared 3 bases from V and 0 bases from J, leaving 10 bases between. CDR3 size: 15 residues. The CDR3 region is CASSWSRDSNQPQHF. As DNA, the CDR3 is TGTGCCAGCAGCTGGTCCAGGGATAGCAATCAGCCCCAGCATTTT.

The genes are TRBV6-1 and TRBJ1-3; the D is unclear. The germline gives CDR1 MNHNS, CDR2 SASEGT. V dropped 2 bases and J dropped 8 bases, with 13 bases sitting between them. The CDR3 sequence is 14 residues long. CDR3: CASSEPRGADTIYF. CDR3 in DNA: TGTGCCAGCAGTGAACCCCGGGGAGCCGACACCATATATTTT.

This sequence joins TRBV28 and TRBJ1-1; 8 positions agree with TRBD1. The CDR3 loop spans 14 amino acids. V gave up 1 base and J gave up 10 bases; unmatched junction bases: 8. Germline V gene sequence: CDR1 MDHEN, CDR2 SYDVKM. Written as DNA, the CDR3 is TGTGCCAGCAGTTTATCTGCCCCTGACAGGGGAGCTTTCTTT. Its translation is CASSLSAPDRGAFF.

The chain employs TRBV5-6 and TRBJ2-1; no clear D gene. V lost 2 bases, J lost 3 bases, and 6 bases lay in between. In germline, CDR1 is SGHDT, CDR2 YYEEEE. The CDR3 extends over 13 amino acids. The CDR3 region is CASSLVSYNEQFF. The CDR3 nucleotides read TGTGCCAGCAGCTTAGTCAGCTACAATGAGCAGTTCTTC.

V gene TRBV14 combines with J gene TRBJ2-1; 8 positions match TRBD2. The germline V gene encodes CDR1 SGHDN and CDR2 FVKESK. After removal of 3 bases from V and 0 bases from J, the junction contained 4 bases not matched to a gene. CDR3 size: 16 residues. CDR3 DNA: TGTGCCAGCAGCCAGCCGGGACTAGACTCCTACAATGAGCAGTTCTTC. Amino acids: CASSQPGLDSYNEQFF.

This clone was seen only a few times. The V gene is TRBV28, the J gene TRBJ2-7; 7 bases are a match to TRBD1. The V segment lost 4 bases and the J segment 0 bases; nucleotides outside the gene matches: 6. The germline gives CDR1 MDHEN, CDR2 SYDVKM. This CDR3 is built from 15 residues. The CDR3 sequence: CASSSGQVVSYEQYF. The CDR3 region has the DNA TGTGCCAGCAGTTCCGGACAGGTCGTCTCCTACGAGCAGTACTTC.

V and J are TRBV4-1 and TRBJ2-7; 8 nucleotides line up with TRBD2. With 2 bases clipped from V and 4 bases from J, the junction kept 13 bases outside the gene matches. The CDR3 sequence is 17 residues long. Germline CDR1 reads MGHRA; CDR2 reads YSYEKL. The CDR3 spells CASSQRVMSGSPYEQYF. DNA of the CDR3: TGCGCCAGCAGCCAAAGAGTTATGAGCGGGAGTCCGTACGAGCAGTACTTC.

The genes are TRBV6-5 and TRBJ2-7; 11 bases are shared with TRBD2. This CDR3 has 15 amino acids. After removal of 2 bases from V and 4 bases from J, the junction contained 4 bases not matched to a gene. Germline values: CDR1 MNHEY, CDR2 SVGAGI. CDR3 in amino acids: CASSYGLAGGYEQYF. The CDR3 bases are TGTGCCAGCAGTTACGGGCTAGCGGGAGGTTACGAGCAGTACTTC.

The chain links TRBV7-9 to TRBJ2-7; no definite D call. Germline V lookup: CDR1 SEHNR, CDR2 FQNEAQ (reference sequence). The CDR3 runs 12 residues. V was cut by 5 bases and J by 3 bases, with 8 bases left in between. CDR3 sequence reads: CASSQTNYEQYF. CDR3 DNA: TGTGCCAGCAGCCAGACAAACTACGAGCAGTACTTC. Full variable domain (missing parts from reference TRBV7-9 and TRBJ2-7): DTGVSQNPRHKITKRGQNVTFRCDPISEHNRLYWYRQTLGQGPEFLTYFQNEAQLEKSRLLSDRFSAERPKGSFSTLEIQRTEQGDSAMYLCASSQTNYEQYFGPGTRLTVT.

This sequence joins TRBV6-1 and TRBJ2-1; 7 nucleotides agree with TRBD2. V lost 2 bases and J lost 6; bases outside the gene matches: 7. This CDR3 is built from 15 residues. Germline CDR1 is MNHNS and CDR2 is SASEGT. CDR3 sequence (DNA): TGTGCCAGCAGTGAATTGCAGGGAGGGCGCAATGAGCAGTTCTTC. Protein: CASSELQGGRNEQFF.

The chain recombines TRBV9 with TRBJ2-2, with D perhaps matching TRBD2 (5 bases). The CDR3 has 16 amino acids. V was clipped by 2 bases and J by 2 bases, with 13 bases between them. CDR1 SGDLS and CDR2 YYNGEE come from the germline V gene. CDR3 sequence reads: CASSVGSGRNTGELFF. The CDR3 region has the DNA TGTGCCAGCAGCGTTGGCAGCGGCAGAAACACCGGGGAGCTGTTTTTT.